These 12 T cell receptor delta chains were sequenced from one sample in a study of γδ T cells in repeated Plasmodium falciparum infection. Bulk repertoires came from Vgamma9/Vdelta2+ or Vdelta2-negative gammadelta T cells flow-sorted from PBMC. TCRdb reprocessed the multiplex PCR reads through CATT. In the table there are 70,000 to 95,000 delta-chain clones, 1.4% to 1.5% of which are singletons. The specimen sequenced was gamma-delta T cells from blood. These receptors all come from a pool of human donors (malaria-infected and uninfected, not separated).

Remarks on this clone: TCRdb's protein for this DNA is that of a much larger clone and differs from the translation at residue 12, likely a read error; the protein shown is the DNA translation. V usage is TRDV1 and J usage is TRDJ1; TRDD3 aligns across 11 bases. The J gene was not available in TCRdb and was assigned here by matching the DNA to germline segments. Germline V gene data show CDR1 as TSWWSYY and CDR2 as QGS. Unmatched junction bases numbered 21, after V lost 0 bases and J lost 0 bases. This CDR3 region has 23 residues. This chain's CDR3 is CALGELASSILHWGIKYTDKLIF. The CDR3 DNA sequence: TGTGCTCTTGGGGAACTAGCCTCCTCTATCCTGCACTGGGGGATAAAGTACACCGATAAACTCATCTTT.

Remarks on this clone: The protein held in TCRdb is that of a much larger clone and does not match this DNA's translation at residue 12, likely because of a read error; the protein shown is translated from the DNA. Other nucleotide sequences in the sample specify the same CDR3. The chain recombines TRDV1 with TRDJ1; maybe TRDD3 (5 bases). V lost 2 bases to trimming and J lost 8 bases, with 30 bases between them. The CDR3 is 19 amino acids. Germline CDR1 reads TSWWSYY; CDR2 reads QGS. Here the CDR3 DNA reads TGTGCTCTTGGGGAAGCGTCGAGTCCCAACTACCGGGGGGGCTACAAACTCATCTTT. Translating it yields CALGEASSPNYRGGYKLIF.

This clone was recorded at least ten times. A far larger clone is one nucleotide away, so this likely arose from a read error. Other DNA sequences in this sample translate to the same CDR3. The chain joins TRDV1 to TRDJ1; TRDD3 matches 7 bases. In germline, CDR1 is TSWWSYY, CDR2 QGS. The CDR3 consists of 16 residues. This CDR3 reads CALGEEADTCTDKLIF. CDR3 nucleotides: TGTGCTCTTGGGGAAGAGGCGGATACGTGCACCGATAAGCTCATCTTT.

In regard to this clone: TCRdb's protein, taken from a much larger clone, differs from this DNA's translation at residue 17, likely owing to a read error; the protein displayed comes from the DNA. The V call is TRDV1, the J call TRDJ4; 9 bases line up with TRDD3. TCRdb lists no J gene, so it was determined here by aligning the DNA to germline. Germline V gene lookup returns CDR1 TSWWSYY and CDR2 QGS. The CDR3 totals 22 residues. V dropped 1 base and J dropped 0; count of bases not matched to a gene: 24. CDR3 sequence: CALGEPSHGLRTWGIPARPLIF. The CDR3 DNA is TGTGCTCTTGGGGAACCATCCCATGGCCTACGTACCTGGGGGATCCCAGCCAGACCCCTGATCTTT.

The table lists this clone with a few counts. This likely came from a read error, as a far larger clone is one base away. Distinct nucleotide sequences in the sample also encode this CDR3. V and J are TRDV2 and TRDJ1; 10 bases match TRDD3. Matching the DNA to germline supplied the J gene, which TCRdb does not give. Germline lookup yields CDR1 GEAIGNYY and CDR2 EKD. The CDR3 spans 16 residues. V trimming: 0 bases; J trimming: 3 bases; junction bases outside the gene matches: 6. In DNA form, the CDR3 reads TGTGCCTGTGACACCGTGCTGGGGGATAGTCCCGATAAACTCATCTTT. Its protein is CACDTVLGDSPDKLIF.

This clone was detected a few times. This DNA's translation and the protein TCRdb lists, from a much larger clone, do not match at residue 3, likely due to a read error; the protein shown is translated from the DNA. The rearrangement links TRDV3 to TRDJ2, with a weak D call TRDD3 (5 bases). The J gene comes from matching the DNA to germline here; TCRdb lacks it. V dropped 5 bases and J dropped 0 bases, with 22 bases sitting between them. The germline V gene has CDR1 TVYSNPD and CDR2 GDNSRS (reference sequence). The length of the CDR3 is 17 residues. The CDR3 DNA follows: TGTGCCCTTTTGGGAGGGGTGGGGTACGCTTTGACAGCACAACTCTTCTTT. Encoded protein: CALLGGVGYALTAQLFF.

Points on this clone: A far larger clone lies a single base away; this is likely a read error. The same CDR3 is also encoded by other DNA sequences in this sample. The genes are TRDV1 and TRDJ1; TRDD3 matches 10 bases. J gave up 1 base and V 6 bases, and 23 bases lay outside the gene matches. Germline assignment: CDR1 TSWWSYY and CDR2 QGS. This CDR3 region has 21 residues. CDR3 sequence: CALGDPKPSLHWGIITDKLIF. CDR3 bases: TGTGCTCTTGGAGATCCCAAACCTTCCCTACACTGGGGGATCATCACCGATAAACTCATCTTT.

In this sample, this clone turned up a few times. TCRdb assigns this DNA the protein of a much larger clone, which departs from its translation at residue 8; this likely reflects a read error, and the protein shown comes from translating the DNA. The V and J genes are TRDV1 and TRDJ1; 8 bases map to TRDD3. The J segment lost 10 bases and the V segment lost 2 bases, leaving 12 bases of the junction unmatched. The germline gives CDR1 TSWWSYY, CDR2 QGS. The CDR3 loop spans 15 amino acids. CDR3 nucleotides: TGTGCTCTTGGGGAAGGTCTACCCTGGGGGAATACACTCATCTTT. Protein product: CALGEGLPWGNTLIF.

As to this clone: A read error likely explains why the TCRdb protein, taken from a much larger clone, differs from this DNA's translation at residue 17; the protein shown is translated from the DNA. No J gene call was made, and the V gene is TRDV1; TRDD3 is the table's D call, not checked against the DNA. Germline V gene data show CDR1 as TSWWSYY and CDR2 as QGS. CDR3 size: 19 residues. The CDR3 spells CALGEPLVLVRSYTDKYIF. In DNA, the CDR3 is TGTGCTCTTGGGGAACCTCTGGTCTTGGTCCGTTCCTACACCGATAAATACATCTTT.

As concerns this clone: TCRdb has a much larger clone's protein, which differs at residue 3 from the translation of this DNA, likely because of a read error; what is shown is the protein translated from the DNA. The V call is TRDV2, the J call TRDJ1, with D maybe TRDD3 (5 bases). TCRdb supplies no J gene; here it was assigned by aligning the nucleotide sequence to germline. Germline lookup yields CDR1 GEAIGNYY and CDR2 EKD. The CDR3 loop spans 16 amino acids. CDR3 region: CARDSYTSGDTDKLIF. In DNA form, the CDR3 reads TGTGCCCGTGACAGTTACACGTCGGGGGACACCGATAAACTCATCTTT.

This clone turned up a few times. The chain has TRDV3 and TRDJ1; 8 nucleotides line up with TRDD3. The J gene was missing in TCRdb and was found by matching the end of the DNA to germline. CDR3 size: 22 residues. CDR1 TVYSNPD and CDR2 GDNSRS come from the germline V gene (reference sequence). V trimming: 2 bases; J trimming: 1 base; junction bases outside the gene matches: 30. Here the CDR3 DNA reads TGTGCCTTTCATTCGCATACCGCCGCCGTGATACTGGGGGTCCCTTTCACCGATAAACTCATCTTT. It codes for CAFHSHTAAVILGVPFTDKLIF.

This clone was observed a few times. This likely traces to a read error, being one base from a far larger clone. This sample also contains other DNA sequences that code for the same CDR3. The V gene call is TRDV1, and the J gene call is absent; the table names TRDD3, a call not compared with the DNA. The CDR3 has 21 amino acids. Germline V lookup: CDR1 TSWWSYY, CDR2 QGS. CDR3 in amino acids: CALGIEIPLRRSGGYAPRLIF. CDR3 nucleotides: TGTGCTCTTGGCATAGAAATCCCACTTCGGCGTAGTGGGGGATACGCACCAAGGCTCATCTTT.